This section outlines one T cell receptor beta chain sequence together with its context. Its antigen is currently unknown. The CDR3 spans 14 residues. CDR1 is MNHEY, CDR2 SVGAGI, per germline. For unsorted samples, genomic DNA was extracted from tens of millions of PBMCs. The record originates from a study of shared clonotypes between healthy human individuals. Study results and limitations: Donor scarcity curtailed the genetic and exposure-history diversity represented herein. In this cohort, only blood was sampled, and tissue repertoires likely differ.

Genomic DNA of each subset was evenly split across several immunoSEQ plates. Clones were sequenced by immunoSEQ multiplex PCR, and TCRdb holds only the in-frame ones, with some missing. Among fewer than 650,000 clones listed, just over 75% were seen once. The J gene is TRBJ2-7, the V gene TRBV6-5; TRBD1 agrees at 7 bases. This receptor was identified in a middle-aged woman in good health. Some clones in this sample may be carry-over from other donors' samples. The sample comprised PBMCs. This CDR3 reads CAIQTGAATYEQYF. The CDR3 DNA sequence: TGTGCTATACAAACAGGGGCCGCCACCTACGAGCAGTACTTC.